The next 31 T cell receptor beta chains were all read from a single sample in a study of regulatory T cells in long-lasting Graves disease. Time point indicated: newly diagnosed GD, antithyroid drugs for less than 3 months. PBMC-extracted RNA yielded the TCR library. Library construction for TCR beta used iRepertoire HTBI primers and Arm-PCR of CDR3 regions. TCRdb recomputed calls from the multiplex PCR reads with MiXCR, one row per CDR3 protein. Among roughly 610,000 distinct CDR3 sequences listed, roughly 16% were seen once. The sample was also linked to a second study, of T cells in Graves' hyperthyroidism and ophthalmopathy.

The sequencing used peripheral blood mononuclear cells (PBMCs), collected at new diagnosis, from a patient treated with antithyroid drugs. The origin of the receptors is a man younger than 35 with Graves disease.

This clonotype came up many times. This chain's CDR3 is CASSLVLETQYF. CDR3 DNA: TGTGCCAGCAGTTTGGTGTTAGAGACCCAGTACTTC. The V gene is TRBV12-3 or TRBV12-4, the J gene TRBJ2-5, with D unclear. The CDR3 consists of 12 residues. V was shortened by 3 bases and J by 4 bases, with 6 bases between the two germline ends.

This clonotype was observed a handful of times. V is TRBV28 and J is TRBJ1-2; 8 nucleotides agree with TRBD1. The CDR3 has 15 residues. Germline V gene lookup returns CDR1 MDHEN and CDR2 SYDVKM. V trimming: 3 bases; J trimming: 2 bases; junction bases outside the gene matches: 5. This chain's CDR3 is CASSFFTGGNYGYTF. The CDR3 nucleotides read TGTGCCAGCAGTTTTTTTACAGGGGGGAACTATGGCTACACCTTC.

There are many counts of this clonotype. The chain carries TRBV28 and TRBJ1-1; tentatively, D is TRBD1 (6 bases). The CDR3 totals 13 residues. V gave up 3 bases and J gave up 4 bases, with 9 bases separating them. CDR1 and CDR2 from the germline V gene are MDHEN and SYDVKM. The CDR3 coding sequence is TGTGCCAGCAGTTTTCGAGGGGGCACTGAAGCTTTCTTT. Translating it yields CASSFRGGTEAFF.

This clonotype appeared a few times. V usage is TRBV5-1 and J usage is TRBJ2-7; perhaps TRBD1 as D (6 bases). The V gene lost 4 bases and the J gene lost 0 bases, with 14 bases spanning the gap. In germline, CDR1 is SGHRS, CDR2 YFSETQ. The length of the CDR3 is 15 residues. The DNA of the CDR3 is TGCGCCAGCAGCGGCTGGACAGTTGGCTCCTACGAGCAGTACTTC. Translating gives CASSGWTVGSYEQYF.

The rearrangement links TRBV28 to TRBJ2-3, with TRBD2 matching over 8 bases. V shed 8 bases and J 2 bases; nucleotides not matched to a gene: 12. Germline CDR1 MDHEN, CDR2 SYDVKM. The CDR3 loop spans 16 amino acids. In DNA, the CDR3 is TGTGCCAGCGGTATCGTCGGGCGGGAGGTCACAGATACGCAGTATTTT. Translating gives CASGIVGREVTDTQYF.

Ten or more counts support this clonotype. This chain links TRBV5-1 with TRBJ2-7; 10 bases are shared with TRBD1. This CDR3 has 15 residues. Germline CDR1 reads SGHRS; CDR2 reads YFSETQ. The V segment lost 2 bases and the J segment 5 bases; nucleotides outside the gene matches: 7. The CDR3 bases are TGCGCCAGCAGCTTACGACAGGGGGCTGTAGACGAGCAGTACTTC. Its translation: CASSLRQGAVDEQYF.

This clonotype was seen at least ten times. The chain uses TRBV12-3 or TRBV12-4 and TRBJ1-1; D is uncertain. The V end was cut by 8 bases, the J end by 1 base, with 14 bases between. This CDR3 comprises 14 residues. The CDR3 DNA is TGTGCCAGCGCAACGACTGCTCAGAACACTGAAGCTTTCTTT. Its protein is CASATTAQNTEAFF.

The genes are TRBV27 and TRBJ2-1; 8 bases align to TRBD2. Germline loops: CDR1 MNHEY, CDR2 SMNVEV (reference sequence). The CDR3 runs to 15 residues. V trimming: 0 bases; J trimming: 10 bases; junction bases outside the gene matches: 8. In DNA form, the CDR3 reads TGTGCCAGCAGTTTATCCAGTAGCGGGGTAACCGAGCAGTTCTTC. Its translation is CASSLSSSGVTEQFF.

Comments on this clonotype: Just one base apart from a much larger clone, this may be a read error. This chain joins TRBV12-3 or TRBV12-4 and TRBJ1-1; no firm D call. The CDR3 length is 14 residues. V lost 8 bases and J lost 1, with 14 bases in between. The CDR3 reads CASGRTPKNTEAFF. The CDR3 DNA follows: TGTGCCAGCGGTAGGACGCCAAAGAACACTGAAGCTTTCTTT.

This clonotype has only a few counts. This chain joins TRBV12-3 or TRBV12-4 and TRBJ1-6, with D possibly being TRBD1 (5 bases). CDR3 length: 15 amino acids. Trimming pared 7 bases from V and 0 bases from J, leaving 10 bases between. This CDR3 reads CASTRGASYNSPLHF. Here the CDR3 DNA reads TGTGCCAGCACCAGAGGGGCCTCCTATAATTCACCCCTCCACTTT.

This rearrangement joins TRBV9 to TRBJ2-3; tentative D call: TRBD2 (5 bases). Germline V lookup: CDR1 SGDLS, CDR2 YYNGEE. V was clipped by 4 bases and J by 7 bases, with 13 bases between them. This CDR3 has 13 amino acids. The CDR3 protein is CASSSPGKNTQYF. The CDR3 DNA follows: TGTGCCAGCAGCTCACCCGGGAAAAATACGCAGTATTTT.

The rearrangement joins TRBV20-1 to TRBJ2-1; a weak D match, TRBD2 (6 bases). Germline CDR1 is DFQATT and CDR2 is SNEGSKA (reference sequence). The germline V and J ends were trimmed by 5 bases and 4 bases, with 15 bases remaining between them. This CDR3 spans 14 amino acids. CDR3 DNA: TGCAGTGCTGGACGGATAGCGGATTACAATGAGCAGTTCTTC. Protein product: CSAGRIADYNEQFF.

Concerning this clonotype itself: A far more abundant clone sits one base away, making this likely a read error. This chain links TRBV7-9 with TRBJ2-1, with D perhaps TRBD2 (5 bases). V gave up 4 bases and J gave up 9 bases, with 16 bases separating them. Germline assignment: CDR1 SEHNR and CDR2 FQNEAQ (reference sequence). The CDR3 spans 14 residues. The CDR3 coding sequence is TGTGCCAGCAGCTCATTCGGGGTCGGCGGTGAGCAGTTCTTC. It yields the protein CASSSFGVGGEQFF.

Ten or more counts support this clonotype. The V gene is TRBV20-1, the J gene TRBJ2-1; D is uncertain. Per the germline V gene, CDR1 is DFQATT and CDR2 is SNEGSKA (reference sequence). V was pared by 0 bases and J by 3 bases, with 9 bases between. This CDR3 has 14 residues. CDR3 sequence: CSARELKRYNEQFF. The CDR3 DNA follows: TGCAGTGCTAGAGAGTTAAAGCGCTACAATGAGCAGTTCTTC.

This sequence joins TRBV3-1 and TRBJ1-2; 8 bases fit TRBD1. Germline trimming cut 4 bases from V and 8 bases from J; bases unmatched to any gene: 9. The CDR3 loop spans 14 amino acids. Germline CDR1 LGHDT, CDR2 YNNKEL (reference sequence). The CDR3 region is CASSRYGQGNGYTF. DNA of the CDR3: TGTGCCAGCAGCCGATACGGACAGGGTAACGGCTACACCTTC. Filled out from reference TRBV3-1 and TRBJ1-2, the complete variable domain reads DTAVSQTPKYLVTQMGNDKSIKCEQNLGHDTMYWYKQDSKKFLKIMFSYNNKELIINETVPNRFSPKSPDKAHLNLHINSLELGDSAVYFCASSRYGQGNGYTFGSGTRLTVV.

This rearrangement joins TRBV9 to TRBJ2-1, with D unclear. V was clipped by 1 base and J by 4 bases, with 15 bases between them. Looked up from germline, CDR1 is SGDLS and CDR2 is YYNGEE. The CDR3 is made up of 16 amino acids. As DNA, the CDR3 is TGTGCCAGCAGCGTACGCGCGGCACTACCATACAATGAGCAGTTCTTC. Translation gives CASSVRAALPYNEQFF.

The sample holds a few counts of this clonotype. In nucleotides, the CDR3 is TGCAGTGCGATTGGACAGGGTGCTCTCCACGAGCAGTACTTC. Translating it yields CSAIGQGALHEQYF. The chain recombines TRBV20-1 with TRBJ2-7; 8 bases agree with TRBD1. Germline V gene sequence: CDR1 DFQATT, CDR2 SNEGSKA (reference sequence). This CDR3 has 14 residues. J gave up 5 bases and V 6 bases, and 12 bases lay outside the gene matches.

The chain links TRBV7-9 to TRBJ2-7; D possibly corresponds to TRBD2 (6 bases). V lost 4 bases and J 6 bases, leaving 16 bases between the germline ends. The CDR3 length is 14 residues. Germline CDR1 reads SEHNR; CDR2 reads FQNEAQ (reference sequence). The CDR3 protein is CASSSRDSPSEQYF. The DNA of the CDR3 is TGTGCCAGCAGCTCCCGGGACTCTCCATCCGAGCAGTACTTC.

This clonotype was seen a few times. V is TRBV25-1 and J is TRBJ2-1; 8 positions match TRBD2. Germline CDR1 is MGHDK and CDR2 is SYGVNS. The J segment lost 4 bases and the V segment lost 8 bases, leaving 7 bases of the junction unmatched. The CDR3 runs to 14 residues. DNA of the CDR3: TGTGCCAGCTCAAGCGGGAGTCTTTACAATGAGCAGTTCTTC. It yields the protein CASSSGSLYNEQFF.

The chain employs TRBV5-4 and TRBJ1-2, with TRBD1 matching over 9 bases. The CDR3 has 14 residues. The V segment lost 1 base and the J segment 6 bases; nucleotides outside the gene matches: 4. The V gene's germline CDR1 is SGHNT and CDR2 YYREEE (reference sequence). As DNA, the CDR3 is TGTGCCAGCAGCTTGTTTACAGGGGGCGATGGCTACACCTTC. Translation gives CASSLFTGGDGYTF.

V and J are TRBV18 and TRBJ2-1; TRBD2 aligns across 9 bases. Looked up from germline, CDR1 is KGHSH and CDR2 is LQKENI. This CDR3 has 18 residues. V shed 0 bases, J shed 4 bases, and the junction held 10 bases outside the gene matches. CDR3 DNA: TGTGCCAGCTCACCACCGAGCTACTTTGCGGGAGGGTACAATGAGCAGTTCTTC. This translates into CASSPPSYFAGGYNEQFF.

Only a few counts were recorded for this clonotype. The rearrangement links TRBV19 to TRBJ2-2; TRBD2 matches at 7 bases. The germline V gene has CDR1 LNHDA and CDR2 SQIVND (reference sequence). The CDR3 has 14 residues. Germline trimming cut 6 bases from V and 1 base from J; bases unmatched to any gene: 2. In nucleotides, the CDR3 is TGTGCCAGTAGGGCTAGCGGGAACACCGGGGAGCTGTTTTTT. Its protein product is CASRASGNTGELFF. Full variable domain (missing parts from reference TRBV19 and TRBJ2-2): DGGITQSPKYLFRKEGQNVTLSCEQNLNHDAMYWYRQDPGQGLRLIYYSQIVNDFQKGDIAEGYSVSREKKESFPLTVTSAQKNPTAFYLCASRASGNTGELFFGEGSRLTVL.

The V and J genes are TRBV13 and TRBJ1-3, with D unclear. V gave up 2 bases and J gave up 2 bases, with 10 bases separating them. Germline CDR1 and CDR2: PRHDT and FYEKMQ (reference sequence). There are 15 residues in the CDR3. Written as DNA, the CDR3 is TGTGCCAGCAGCTTATGGCGGGCCACTGGAAACACCATATATTTT. Translating it yields CASSLWRATGNTIYF.

Of note for this clonotype: A much larger clone is a single base away; this may be a read error. The V and J genes are TRBV2 and TRBJ2-5; 12 bases map to TRBD2. CDR1 is SNHLY, CDR2 FYNNEI, per germline. After removal of 4 bases from V and 11 bases from J, the junction contained 5 bases not matched to a gene. The CDR3 sequence is 13 residues long. Written as DNA, the CDR3 is TGTGCCAGCAGTGGCCTAGCGGGAGGGAAGCAGTACTTC. It is translated as CASSGLAGGKQYF.

This clonotype was counted ten times or more. This chain joins TRBV27 and TRBJ2-1; 10 bases map to TRBD1. After removal of 2 bases from V and 7 bases from J, the junction contained 5 bases not matched to a gene. The CDR3 totals 15 residues. Looked up from germline, CDR1 is MNHEY and CDR2 is SMNVEV (reference sequence). CDR3 nucleotide sequence: TGTGCCAGCAGTTTAGAGACAGGGGGCCGTAATGAGCAGTTCTTC. This translates into CASSLETGGRNEQFF.

Here the CDR3 reads CASSYQAGGVGEQFF. The CDR3, as DNA: TGTGCCAGCAGTTACCAAGCGGGAGGGGTGGGTGAGCAGTTCTTC. The gene calls are TRBV6-9 and TRBJ2-1; 10 bases fit TRBD2. CDR1 is MNHGY, CDR2 SVAAGI, per germline. The CDR3 covers 15 residues. V was pared by 3 bases and J by 9 bases, with 8 bases of the junction left unmatched.

The rearrangement uses TRBV6-5 and TRBJ2-1; 9 nucleotides match TRBD2. This CDR3 contains 15 residues. Germline lookup yields CDR1 MNHEY and CDR2 SVGAGI. V dropped 2 bases and J dropped 8; count of bases not matched to a gene: 7. The CDR3 is CASSYRIAGVDEQFF. DNA for the CDR3: TGTGCCAGCAGTTACCGGATAGCGGGAGTCGATGAGCAGTTCTTC.

This clonotype was seen repeatedly, ten times or more. Sequence at one end of the junction differs from germline and may be a read error. V usage is TRBV5-1 and J usage is TRBJ2-1; D is possibly TRBD1 or TRBD2 (6 bases each). The CDR3 runs 14 residues. Germline CDR1 reads SGHRS; CDR2 reads YFSETQ. CDR3 DNA sequence: TGCGCCAGCACCTTGGTTCGGGGGCACAATGAGCAGTTCTTC. The encoded protein is CASTLVRGHNEQFF. Full variable domain (outside the CDR3, taken from reference TRBV5-1 and TRBJ2-1): KAGVTQTPRYLIKTRGQQVTLSCSPISGHRSVSWYQQTPGQGLQFLFEYFSETQRNKGNFPGRFSGRQFSNSRSEMNVSTLELGDSALYLCASTLVRGHNEQFFGPGTRLTVL.

This chain links TRBV3-1 with TRBJ2-5, with a possible D match to TRBD1 (5 bases). CDR1 and CDR2 (germline): LGHDT, YNNKEL (reference sequence). The CDR3 totals 13 residues. The V gene lost 2 bases and the J gene lost 7 bases, with 11 bases spanning the gap. The CDR3 coding sequence is TGTGCCAGCAGCCAAACATCTAGGGGGACCCAGTACTTC. Encoded protein: CASSQTSRGTQYF.

The sample holds many counts of this clonotype. The chain uses TRBV20-1 and TRBJ2-3; D is perhaps TRBD2 (6 bases). V was trimmed by 0 bases and J by 4 bases, leaving 17 bases between them. The CDR3 sequence is 16 residues long. Germline loops: CDR1 DFQATT, CDR2 SNEGSKA (reference sequence). This CDR3 is CSARDRSGRGADTQYF. The CDR3 bases are TGCAGTGCTAGAGATAGGAGCGGGCGAGGGGCAGATACGCAGTATTTT.

This clonotype was picked up one time. V gene TRBV7-3 combines with J gene TRBJ2-1, with 7 bases fitting TRBD2. The CDR3 has 16 residues. V dropped 1 base and J dropped 2; count of bases not matched to a gene: 5. Germline values: CDR1 SGHTA, CDR2 FQGTGA. The CDR3 spells CASSLSAGRTYNEQFF. The DNA of the CDR3 is TGTGCCAGCAGCTTAAGTGCCGGGAGGACCTACAATGAGCAGTTCTTC. Looking up the rest from reference TRBV7-3 and TRBJ2-1 gives the full variable domain: GAGVSQTPSNKVTEKGKYVELRCDPISGHTALYWYRQSLGQGPEFLIYFQGTGAADDSGLPNDRFFAVRPEGSVSTLKIQRTERGDSAVYLCASSLSAGRTYNEQFFGPGTRLTVL.